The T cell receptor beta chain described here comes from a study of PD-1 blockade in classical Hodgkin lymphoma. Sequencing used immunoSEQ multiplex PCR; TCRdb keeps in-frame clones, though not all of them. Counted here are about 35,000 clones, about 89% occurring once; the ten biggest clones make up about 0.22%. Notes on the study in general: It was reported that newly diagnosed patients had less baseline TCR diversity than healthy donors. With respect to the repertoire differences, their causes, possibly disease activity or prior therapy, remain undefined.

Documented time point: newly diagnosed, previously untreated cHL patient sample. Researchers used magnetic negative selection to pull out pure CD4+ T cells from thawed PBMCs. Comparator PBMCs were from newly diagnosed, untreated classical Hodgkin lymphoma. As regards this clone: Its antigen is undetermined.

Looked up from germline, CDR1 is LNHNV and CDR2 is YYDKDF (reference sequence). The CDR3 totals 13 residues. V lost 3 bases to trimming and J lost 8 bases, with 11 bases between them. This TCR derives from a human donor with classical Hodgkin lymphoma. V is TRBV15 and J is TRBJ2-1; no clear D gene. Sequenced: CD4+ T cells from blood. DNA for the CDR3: TGTGCCACCAGCAGGGGTCAGATAGATGAGCAGTTCTTC. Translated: CATSRGQIDEQFF.